The subject of this entry is one T cell receptor (beta chain). This specimen comes from a study of blood T cell repertoires in COVID-19. Looking at the study overall: The origin of the acute and convalescent COVID-19 samples was the United States, Italy and Spain. T cells, B-cell-depleted T cells, or PBMCs provided the cDNA or gDNA that served as material.

Original processing notes: Scientists estimated how many nucleated cells there were by amplifying reference gene primers. Some clones are missing from TCRdb's copy, which holds only in-frame ones; the method was immunoSEQ multiplex PCR. The V and J calls and clone size are taken from that table; D and trimming were inferred from the DNA. The sample lists tens of thousands of clones, about 87% seen once, with 8% in the top ten. This TCR was sampled from a man older than 75 with active or convalescent COVID-19. The sample was peripheral blood.

Written as DNA, the CDR3 is TGTGCCAGCAGTGAAGAGTCCGTTCTAGCGGGAGCGAGCTCCTACAATGAGCAGTTCTTC. Translating gives CASSEESVLAGASSYNEQFF. This chain links TRBV6-4 with TRBJ2-1; 10 nucleotides align to TRBD2. V lost 3 bases and J lost 0; bases outside the gene matches: 14. The CDR3 loop spans 20 amino acids. Germline V gene data show CDR1 as MRHNA and CDR2 as SNTAGT.